What follows are 23 T cell receptor beta chains derived from one specimen sequenced in a study of blood T cell repertoires in COVID-19. The protocol was immunoSEQ multiplex PCR, while the TCRdb copy is restricted to in-frame clones and leaves out a portion. Found here are roughly 300,000 clones, approximately 90% of them singletons; the top ten hold about 4%. The sample taken for sequencing was PBMCs or T cells enriched from blood (not recorded which). Every receptor here comes from a man aged 25 to 40 who had recovered from COVID-19.

V gene TRBV7-8 combines with J gene TRBJ1-3; D is undetermined. This CDR3 has 16 residues. Germline V gene lookup returns CDR1 SGHVS and CDR2 FQNEAQ. V was clipped by 5 bases and J by 0 bases, with 14 bases between them. CDR3 amino acids: CASSAASAYSGNTIYF. The CDR3 DNA is TGTGCCAGCAGCGCCGCTAGTGCGTACTCTGGAAACACCATATATTTT.

The chain employs TRBV19 and TRBJ2-7, with D perhaps TRBD1 (6 bases). Looked up from germline, CDR1 is LNHDA and CDR2 is SQIVND (reference sequence). The CDR3 is 14 amino acids. With 3 bases removed from V and 0 bases from J, the gap between germline ends came to 9 bases. The CDR3 DNA is TGTGCCAGTAGTATTGACAGGAGCTCCTACGAGCAGTACTTC. It yields the protein CASSIDRSSYEQYF. The whole variable domain, remainder taken from reference TRBV19 and TRBJ2-7, is DGGITQSPKYLFRKEGQNVTLSCEQNLNHDAMYWYRQDPGQGLRLIYYSQIVNDFQKGDIAEGYSVSREKKESFPLTVTSAQKNPTAFYLCASSIDRSSYEQYFGPGTRLTVT.

This chain joins TRBV7-6 and TRBJ2-5; a possible D gene is TRBD1 (5 bases). The V gene lost 1 base and the J gene lost 5 bases, with 14 bases spanning the gap. The V gene's germline CDR1 is SGHVS and CDR2 FNYEAQ. The CDR3 has 15 amino acids. In DNA, the CDR3 is TGTGCCAGCAGCTTAGGTGGGGCCGCCGGGGAGACCCAGTACTTC. Translating it yields CASSLGGAAGETQYF.

The chain uses TRBV9 and TRBJ1-2, with TRBD1 matching over 8 bases. Germline CDR1 and CDR2: SGDLS and YYNGEE. This CDR3 region has 14 residues. V gave up 4 bases and J gave up 2 bases; unmatched junction bases: 4. Here the CDR3 reads CASSPGQGNYGYTF. For the CDR3, the DNA is TGTGCCAGCAGCCCTGGACAGGGAAACTATGGCTACACCTTC.

The chain is built from TRBV7-2 and TRBJ2-2, with D possibly matching TRBD1 (6 bases). Germline V gene lookup returns CDR1 SGHTA and CDR2 FQGNSA. V dropped 2 bases and J dropped 5 bases, with 12 bases sitting between them. The CDR3 runs 15 residues. The CDR3 coding sequence is TGTGCCAGCAGCTTAAGGGGGATGGGGACCGGGGAGCTGTTTTTT. Translating gives CASSLRGMGTGELFF.

The J gene is TRBJ2-7, the V gene TRBV18; TRBD2 aligns across 8 bases. Germline assignment: CDR1 KGHSH and CDR2 LQKENI. V lost 3 bases and J lost 1; bases outside the gene matches: 8. This CDR3 has 16 amino acids. Here the CDR3 reads CASSPTGGGRSYEQYF. The DNA of the CDR3 is TGTGCCAGCTCACCTACCGGGGGGGGGCGTTCCTACGAGCAGTACTTC. Full variable domain (rest looked up from reference TRBV18 and TRBJ2-7): NAGVMQNPRHLVRRRGQEARLRCSPMKGHSHVYWYRQLPEEGLKFMVYLQKENIIDESGMPKERFSAEFPKEGPSILRIQQVVRGDSAAYFCASSPTGGGRSYEQYFGPGTRLTVT.

The chain joins TRBV11-2 to TRBJ1-2; D remains ambiguous. Germline CDR1 and CDR2: SGHAT and FQNNGV. Trimming left V 5 bases short and J 2 bases short, with 15 bases between. The CDR3 covers 15 residues. The CDR3 nucleotides read TGTGCCAGCAGCCGGGCGTCAGGAGGAAACTATGGCTACACCTTC. This translates into CASSRASGGNYGYTF.

V and J are TRBV5-8 and TRBJ2-5; the D gene is possibly TRBD1 (6 bases). The CDR3 spans 15 residues. The V and J ends lost 4 bases and 0 bases respectively, with 13 bases between them. Germline assignment: CDR1 SGHTS and CDR2 YDEGEE. CDR3 sequence reads: CASSRDITYQETQYF. CDR3 DNA: TGTGCCAGCAGCAGGGACATCACGTACCAAGAGACCCAGTACTTC.

This sequence joins TRBV27 and TRBJ1-3, with D possibly TRBD1 on 5 matching bases. The CDR3 is made up of 16 amino acids. Trimming shortened V by 3 bases and J by 3 bases, and 15 bases separated the two germline ends. Germline V gives CDR1 MNHEY, CDR2 SMNVEV (reference sequence). CDR3: CASSFIPPGGGNTIYF. The CDR3 bases are TGTGCCAGCAGTTTCATTCCACCCGGGGGTGGAAACACCATATATTTT.

This rearrangement joins TRBV27 to TRBJ2-7, with D tentatively TRBD1 (5 bases). Germline V gene lookup returns CDR1 MNHEY and CDR2 SMNVEV (reference sequence). The CDR3 consists of 13 residues. The V end lost 3 bases, the J end lost 5 bases, and 11 bases lay between the germline ends. Here the CDR3 reads CASSFTRANEQYF. The CDR3 DNA reads TGTGCCAGCAGTTTTACCAGGGCAAACGAGCAGTACTTC.

This clone was counted a few times. The gene calls are TRBV15 and TRBJ1-2, with D perhaps TRBD1 (6 bases). This CDR3 region has 13 residues. Germline lookup yields CDR1 LNHNV and CDR2 YYDKDF (reference sequence). V was trimmed by 4 bases and J by 7 bases, leaving 13 bases between them. The CDR3 DNA follows: TGTGCCACCAGCAACACGGACAGACGTGGCTACACCTTC. This gives the protein CATSNTDRRGYTF. Using reference TRBV15 and TRBJ1-2 for the parts outside the CDR3, the full variable domain is DAMVIQNPRYQVTQFGKPVTLSCSQTLNHNVMYWYQQKSSQAPKLLFHYYDKDFNNEADTPDNFQSRRPNTSFCFLDIRSPGLGDTAMYLCATSNTDRRGYTFGSGTRLTVV.

The rearrangement links TRBV5-4 to TRBJ1-6; TRBD1 matches at 7 bases. Losses at the gene ends were 4 bases for V and 6 bases for J; bases not matched to a gene: 7. The CDR3 consists of 15 residues. Germline-derived CDR1 and CDR2 are SGHNT and YYREEE (reference sequence). CDR3 loop: CASSPMGQINSPLHF. DNA for the CDR3: TGTGCCAGCAGCCCGATGGGACAGATTAATTCACCCCTCCACTTT.

Remarks on this clone: Germline is not matched at one junction end, which may reflect a read error. The genes are TRBV7-7 and TRBJ2-1; the match to TRBD2 covers 8 bases. The CDR3 loop spans 17 amino acids. CDR1 and CDR2 (germline): SSHAT, FNYEAQ (reference sequence). Here the CDR3 reads CASSHLTLRGAYNEQFF. DNA of the CDR3: TGTGCTAGCAGCCACCTGACGTTGCGGGGGGCCTACAATGAGCAGTTCTTC.

This clone was seen only once. V is TRBV24-1 and J is TRBJ2-3; 11 bases align to TRBD1. The CDR3 spans 18 residues. The V and J ends lost 1 base and 1 base, in that order; junction bases with no gene match: 6. Germline loops: CDR1 KGHDR, CDR2 SFDVKD. CDR3 in amino acids: CATSDFPGQGVRTDTQYF. The DNA for the CDR3 is TGTGCCACCAGTGATTTCCCGGGACAGGGGGTTCGCACAGATACGCAGTATTTT.

The V and J genes are TRBV5-5 and TRBJ1-5; 8 bases are a match to TRBD1. With V trimmed by 4 bases and J by 4 bases, 4 bases remained unmatched. CDR1 is SGHKS, CDR2 YYEKEE, per germline (reference sequence). The CDR3 length is 14 residues. The chain's CDR3 is CASSATGGNQPQHF. The CDR3 region has the DNA TGTGCCAGCAGCGCCACAGGGGGGAATCAGCCCCAGCATTTT.

The genes are TRBV9 and TRBJ1-2; unclear D gene. Between the trimmed V and J ends, which lost 5 bases and 8 bases, there was a span of 22 bases. Germline CDR1 and CDR2: SGDLS and YYNGEE. The CDR3 length is 15 residues. The CDR3 spells CASRGDKNGIRGYTF. Written as DNA, the CDR3 is TGTGCCAGCAGGGGCGACAAAAACGGAATAAGGGGCTACACCTTC. The complete variable domain, with remaining parts taken from reference TRBV9 and TRBJ1-2, reads DSGVTQTPKHLITATGQRVTLRCSPRSGDLSVYWYQQSLDQGLQFLIQYYNGEERAKGNILERFSAQQFPDLHSELNLSSLELGDSALYFCASRGDKNGIRGYTFGSGTRLTVV.

The gene calls are TRBV28 and TRBJ1-2; 7 bases fit TRBD1. Germline CDR1 is MDHEN and CDR2 is SYDVKM. The CDR3 sequence is 14 residues long. Germline trimming cut 3 bases from V and 7 bases from J; bases unmatched to any gene: 8. Here the CDR3 reads CASSLVTGAGGYTF. The CDR3 bases are TGTGCCAGCAGTTTGGTTACAGGGGCGGGTGGCTACACCTTC.

This clone is a singleton in its sample. The V call is TRBV6-5, the J call TRBJ1-5, with TRBD1 identical over 8 bases. The J segment lost 6 bases and the V segment lost 6 bases, leaving 10 bases of the junction unmatched. Germline CDR1 reads MNHEY; CDR2 reads SVGAGI. This CDR3 spans 15 amino acids. CDR3 amino acids: CASRPFQGASQPQHF. The CDR3 DNA reads as TGTGCCAGCAGACCCTTCCAGGGGGCATCTCAGCCCCAGCATTTT.

This clone was recorded once. The V and J genes are TRBV2 and TRBJ2-3; 9 nucleotides align to TRBD2. The V segment lost 4 bases and the J segment 3 bases; nucleotides outside the gene matches: 2. CDR1 and CDR2 (germline): SNHLY, FYNNEI. The CDR3 spans 14 residues. The DNA of the CDR3 is TGTGCCAGCAGTGCAACTAGCGGGACAGATACGCAGTATTTT. This translates into CASSATSGTDTQYF.

This clone was observed a few times. This chain links TRBV6-4 with TRBJ2-2, with 9 bases matching TRBD2. CDR3 size: 14 residues. V was clipped by 4 bases and J by 5 bases; unmatched bases: 2. Germline V gene lookup returns CDR1 MRHNA and CDR2 SNTAGT. CDR3 in amino acids: CASSVLAGTGELFF. In DNA, the CDR3 is TGTGCCAGCAGTGTCCTAGCGGGAACCGGGGAGCTGTTTTTT.

The chain is built from TRBV7-9 and TRBJ2-4; possibly TRBD2 for D (5 bases). The CDR3 is made up of 14 amino acids. CDR1 and CDR2 (germline): SEHNR, FQNEAQ (reference sequence). Trimming shortened V by 5 bases and J by 0 bases, and 8 bases separated the two germline ends. The CDR3 bases are TGTGCCAGCAGCCACGGGATAGCCAAAAACATTCAGTACTTC. This sequence encodes CASSHGIAKNIQYF. The variable domain in full, with the rest retrieved from reference TRBV7-9 and TRBJ2-4, is DTGVSQNPRHKITKRGQNVTFRCDPISEHNRLYWYRQTLGQGPEFLTYFQNEAQLEKSRLLSDRFSAERPKGSFSTLEIQRTEQGDSAMYLCASSHGIAKNIQYFGAGTRLSVL.

This clone turned up a few times. The chain links TRBV2 to TRBJ2-7, with TRBD1 matching over 7 bases. Trimming took 7 bases from V and 0 from J; bases not matched to a gene: 6. Germline CDR1 and CDR2: SNHLY and FYNNEI. The CDR3 runs to 14 residues. The CDR3 loop is CASKETGSSYEQYF. The DNA of the CDR3 is TGTGCCAGCAAAGAGACAGGGTCCTCCTACGAGCAGTACTTC.

CDR3 residues: CASSHPRLAGFSTDTQYF. The CDR3 DNA reads as TGCGCCAGCAGCCATCCTCGACTAGCGGGCTTCAGCACAGATACGCAGTATTTT. The gene calls are TRBV4-1 and TRBJ2-3, with 10 bases aligning to TRBD2. The V and J ends lost 3 bases and 0 bases, in that order; junction bases with no gene match: 9. Per the germline V gene, CDR1 is MGHRA and CDR2 is YSYEKL. The CDR3 length is 18 residues.